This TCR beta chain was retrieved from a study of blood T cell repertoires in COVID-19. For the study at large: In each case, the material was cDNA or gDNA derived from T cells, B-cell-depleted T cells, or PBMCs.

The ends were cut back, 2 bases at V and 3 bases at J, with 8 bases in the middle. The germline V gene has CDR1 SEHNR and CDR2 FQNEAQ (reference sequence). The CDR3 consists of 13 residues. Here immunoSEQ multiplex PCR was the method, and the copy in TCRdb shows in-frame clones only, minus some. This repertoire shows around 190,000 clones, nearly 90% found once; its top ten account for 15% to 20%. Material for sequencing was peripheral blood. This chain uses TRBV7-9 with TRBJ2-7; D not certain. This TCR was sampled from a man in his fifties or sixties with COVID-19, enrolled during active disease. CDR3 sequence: CASSLPRFYEQYF. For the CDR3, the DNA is TGTGCCAGCAGCTTACCGAGGTTCTACGAGCAGTACTTC.